Listed below are T cell receptor beta chains from one sample, sequenced in a study of vaccination effects on CD4 cells after COVID-19. For these receptors, no antigen is known. Sequencing used immunoSEQ multiplex PCR; TCRdb keeps in-frame clones, though not all of them. This sample yields tens of thousands of clones, of which just under 80% are seen a single time; 5% to 7% belongs to the top ten. This specimen consisted of CD4+ T cells from PBMCs cultured with HCoV-OC43 spike peptides, obtained before COVID-19 vaccination. Receptors were obtained from a human donor who received a COVID-19 vaccine. Both conserved end residues are part of each CDR3. D genes are given only for firm matches. The size of a clone is reported for some rows only, either as once, few or many, or as a class for expanded clones.

v_call: TRBV6-4; j_call: TRBJ2-1; clone_size: -; d_call: -; cdr3_nt: TGTGCCAGCAGTGCCCCGCGAGGAGGTACTGAGCAGTTCTTC; cdr3_aa: CASSAPRGGTEQFF
v_call: TRBV10-1; j_call: TRBJ1-4; clone_size: -; d_call: -; cdr3_nt: TGCGCCAGCAGTGCCTTAACTAATGAAAAACTGTTTTTT; cdr3_aa: CASSALTNEKLFF
v_call: TRBV2; j_call: TRBJ2-1; clone_size: -; d_call: -; cdr3_nt: TGTGCCAGCAGTGGGATTGGGGGCCCCTACAATGAGCAGTTCTTC; cdr3_aa: CASSGIGGPYNEQFF
v_call: TRBV7-8; j_call: TRBJ2-2; clone_size: few; d_call: -; cdr3_nt: TGTGCCAGCAGAACCGGGCCTGGGTCCGGGGAGCTGTTTTTT; cdr3_aa: CASRTGPGSGELFF
v_call: TRBV14; j_call: TRBJ1-2; clone_size: -; d_call: -; cdr3_nt: TGTGCCAGCAGCCAAGATCTTTACGGGAGCTACTATGGCTACACCTTC; cdr3_aa: CASSQDLYGSYYGYTF
v_call: TRBV5-1; j_call: TRBJ1-4; clone_size: once; d_call: -; cdr3_nt: TGCGCCAGCAGCTTTTCAGAGTTCAGTGAAAAACTGTTTTTT; cdr3_aa: CASSFSEFSEKLFF
v_call: TRBV27; j_call: TRBJ1-2; clone_size: few; d_call: -; cdr3_nt: TGTGCCAGCAGTTTATTAGGGAGGGACTATGGCTACACCTTC; cdr3_aa: CASSLLGRDYGYTF
v_call: TRBV7-2; j_call: TRBJ2-1; clone_size: once; d_call: TRBD1; cdr3_nt: TGTGCCAGCAGCTTAGCCCGGGACAGAAAACAGTTCTTC; cdr3_aa: CASSLARDRKQFF
v_call: TRBV29-1; j_call: TRBJ2-2; clone_size: -; d_call: -; cdr3_nt: TGCAGCGTTCGACAGAACACCGGGGAGCTGTTTTTT; cdr3_aa: CSVRQNTGELFF
v_call: TRBV5-1; j_call: TRBJ2-3; clone_size: -; d_call: -; cdr3_nt: TGCGCCAGCAGGTATGGGCAGGCACCCACAGATACGCAGTATTTT; cdr3_aa: CASRYGQAPTDTQYF
v_call: TRBV7-3; j_call: TRBJ2-1; clone_size: -; d_call: -; cdr3_nt: TGTGCCAGCAGCCCGAGTTGGGGAATCGGCTACAATGAGCAGTTCTTC; cdr3_aa: CASSPSWGIGYNEQFF
v_call: TRBV5-1; j_call: TRBJ2-3; clone_size: -; d_call: TRBD1; cdr3_nt: TGCGCCAGCAGCGGCCGGACAGGGGCAGATACGCAGTATTTT; cdr3_aa: CASSGRTGADTQYF
v_call: TRBV10-3; j_call: TRBJ2-5; clone_size: -; d_call: TRBD1; cdr3_nt: TGTGCCATCAGCACAGAGGACAGGGCGGAGACCCAGTACTTC; cdr3_aa: CAISTEDRAETQYF